The 22 T cell receptor beta chains listed next were all sequenced from one sample in a study of technical replicates of blood from a few donors. Here immunoSEQ multiplex PCR was the method, and the copy in TCRdb shows in-frame clones only, minus some. The profile covers 80,000 to 100,000 clones, with nearly 97% appearing a single time and 0.21% taken by the ten largest. The sample consisted of T cells isolated from PBMCs. Every receptor here comes from a human donor in good health.

V and J are TRBV29-1 and TRBJ1-1; D gene unclear. The CDR3 totals 13 residues. V was cut by 3 bases and J by 1 base, with 9 bases left in between. CDR1 and CDR2 (germline): SQVTM, ANQGSEA. The CDR3 sequence: CSVDSGRNTEAFF. CDR3 coding DNA: TGCAGCGTTGATTCGGGGAGGAACACTGAAGCTTTCTTT.

The V gene is TRBV4-1, the J gene TRBJ1-1; D is ambiguous. The CDR3 covers 16 residues. Germline assignment: CDR1 MGHRA and CDR2 YSYEKL. Trimming left V 4 bases short and J 1 base short, with 16 bases between. In DNA form, the CDR3 reads TGCGCCAGCAGCCCAATCCTTCTGGAGGGGAACACTGAAGCTTTCTTT. It translates to CASSPILLEGNTEAFF.

This clone was seen only once. The chain is built from TRBV9 and TRBJ2-1, with no clear D. Germline CDR1 SGDLS, CDR2 YYNGEE. There are 11 residues in the CDR3. The V end was cut by 3 bases, the J end by 10 bases, with 8 bases between. The CDR3 region has the DNA TGTGCCAGCAGCGCCCAGTACGAGCAGTTCTTC. Its protein product is CASSAQYEQFF.

Points on this clone: Germline is not matched at one junction end, which may reflect a read error. The chain uses TRBV7-7 and TRBJ2-7, with D perhaps TRBD1 (5 bases). CDR3 length: 14 residues. Germline CDR1 is SSHAT and CDR2 is FNYEAQ (reference sequence). CDR3 loop: CASSLTDSSYEQYF. Written as DNA, the CDR3 is TGTGCTAGCAGCTTAACAGACAGCTCCTACGAGCAGTACTTC. The full variable domain, rest sourced from reference TRBV7-7 and TRBJ2-7, is GAGVSQSPRYKVTKRGQDVTLRCDPISSHATLYWYQQALGQGPEFLTYFNYEAQPDKSGLPSDRFSAERPEGSISTLTIQRTEQRDSAMYRCASSLTDSSYEQYFGPGTRLTVT.

V and J are TRBV7-6 and TRBJ2-7, with 8 bases aligning to TRBD1. V lost 1 base to trimming and J lost 2 bases; unmatched junction nucleotides: 7. Germline V lookup: CDR1 SGHVS, CDR2 FNYEAQ. This CDR3 has 16 amino acids. The CDR3 DNA follows: TGTGCCAGCAGCTTAGGGTCCGGGACAGGAGCCTACGAGCAGTACTTC. This encodes CASSLGSGTGAYEQYF.

The chain has TRBV5-1 and TRBJ2-7; 11 bases line up with TRBD2. The CDR3 has 15 amino acids. V gave up 1 base and J gave up 3 bases; unmatched junction bases: 3. The germline gives CDR1 SGHRS, CDR2 YFSETQ. As DNA, the CDR3 is TGCGCCAGCAGCTTGACTAGCGGGAGAGACTACGAGCAGTACTTC. Translated, it gives CASSLTSGRDYEQYF. Full variable domain (rest looked up from reference TRBV5-1 and TRBJ2-7): KAGVTQTPRYLIKTRGQQVTLSCSPISGHRSVSWYQQTPGQGLQFLFEYFSETQRNKGNFPGRFSGRQFSNSRSEMNVSTLELGDSALYLCASSLTSGRDYEQYFGPGTRLTVT.

The CDR3 DNA reads as TGTGCCATCAGTGAGTCGAGGGATTCACCCCTCCACTTT. Translation gives CAISESRDSPLHF. The chain employs TRBV10-3 and TRBJ1-6; D is uncertain. The germline V gene has CDR1 ENHRY and CDR2 SYGVKD. V lost 0 bases to trimming and J lost 8 bases, with 5 bases between them. This CDR3 has 13 residues.

In this sample, this clone turned up a few times. V and J are TRBV7-9 and TRBJ1-2, with 7 positions matching TRBD1. The CDR3 is made up of 13 amino acids. With 5 bases clipped from V and 6 bases from J, the junction kept 6 bases outside the gene matches. Germline V gene lookup returns CDR1 SEHNR and CDR2 FQNEAQ (reference sequence). The CDR3 region is CASSLGQPDGYTF. The DNA for the CDR3 is TGTGCCAGCAGCCTGGGACAGCCGGATGGCTACACCTTC.

In the case of this clone: A read error may account for a junction end that differs from germline. The chain joins TRBV19 to TRBJ2-7; the match to TRBD1 covers 7 bases. The CDR3 runs 13 residues. CDR1 LNHDA and CDR2 SQIVND come from the germline V gene (reference sequence). The CDR3: CANSEGQLYEQYF. The CDR3 coding sequence is TGTGCCAATAGTGAGGGACAGCTATACGAGCAGTACTTC. Combining the CDR3 with reference TRBV19 and TRBJ2-7 gives the whole variable domain DGGITQSPKYLFRKEGQNVTLSCEQNLNHDAMYWYRQDPGQGLRLIYYSQIVNDFQKGDIAEGYSVSREKKESFPLTVTSAQKNPTAFYLCANSEGQLYEQYFGPGTRLTVT.

This chain connects TRBV7-2 to TRBJ2-3; no clear D. V lost 4 bases and J lost 2, with 4 bases in between. CDR1 SGHTA and CDR2 FQGNSA come from the germline V gene. The length of the CDR3 is 12 residues. This CDR3 is CASSSYTDTQYF. In nucleotides, the CDR3 is TGTGCCAGCAGCTCCTACACAGATACGCAGTATTTT.

J is TRBJ2-3 and V is TRBV10-3; 7 bases map to TRBD2. J was trimmed by 2 bases and V by 5 bases; bases with no gene match: 7. In germline, CDR1 is ENHRY, CDR2 SYGVKD. This CDR3 spans 15 amino acids. The CDR3 region has the DNA TGTGCCATCAGTCCTAGCGGTGCCTTCACAGATACGCAGTATTTT. Translating it yields CAISPSGAFTDTQYF.

The V and J genes are TRBV7-8 and TRBJ2-7; D is unresolved. The CDR3 spans 13 residues. With 11 bases removed from V and 7 bases from J, the gap between germline ends came to 21 bases. The germline V gene has CDR1 SGHVS and CDR2 FQNEAQ. The CDR3 reads CASSEERFNEQYF. The CDR3 nucleotides read TGTGCCTCGTCCGAGGAGAGGTTTAATGAGCAGTACTTC.

The rearrangement joins TRBV9 to TRBJ1-2; 7 bases fit TRBD1. CDR3 length: 14 residues. After removal of 2 bases from V and 7 bases from J, the junction contained 8 bases not matched to a gene. Germline CDR1 and CDR2: SGDLS and YYNGEE. In DNA, the CDR3 is TGTGCCAGCAGCGTGGGCACAGGGGCCCTTGGCTACACCTTC. Translating it yields CASSVGTGALGYTF. Drawing the rest from reference TRBV9 and TRBJ1-2, the complete variable domain is DSGVTQTPKHLITATGQRVTLRCSPRSGDLSVYWYQQSLDQGLQFLIQYYNGEERAKGNILERFSAQQFPDLHSELNLSSLELGDSALYFCASSVGTGALGYTFGSGTRLTVV.

V gene TRBV30 combines with J gene TRBJ1-5; D is unclear. Germline CDR1 and CDR2: GTSNPN and SVGIG (reference sequence). The CDR3 is made up of 13 amino acids. The germline V and J ends were trimmed by 2 bases and 5 bases, with 10 bases remaining between them. CDR3 in amino acids: CAWSSSGHQPQHF. CDR3 bases: TGTGCCTGGAGTTCATCGGGTCATCAGCCCCAGCATTTT.

V and J are TRBV5-1 and TRBJ1-1, with a weak D call TRBD1 (5 bases). CDR1 SGHRS and CDR2 YFSETQ come from the germline V gene. The V end lost 7 bases, the J end lost 5 bases, and 15 bases lay between the germline ends. This CDR3 has 13 residues. CDR3: CASGGGGRTEAFF. The CDR3 DNA reads TGCGCCAGCGGCGGGGGGGGACGTACTGAAGCTTTCTTT.

This clone has just one count. V and J are TRBV6-1 and TRBJ1-5, with TRBD1 as a possible D gene (5 bases). V lost 3 bases, J lost 7 bases, and 10 bases lay in between. Germline V gene lookup returns CDR1 MNHNS and CDR2 SASEGT. This CDR3 has 13 amino acids. The CDR3 region is CASSDPDKQPQHF. Here the CDR3 DNA reads TGTGCCAGCAGTGACCCGGACAAGCAGCCCCAGCATTTT.

The rearrangement joins TRBV7-3 to TRBJ2-3; 7 bases line up with TRBD2. The CDR3 is 15 amino acids. Germline trimming cut 2 bases from V and 6 bases from J; bases unmatched to any gene: 8. Germline assignment: CDR1 SGHTA and CDR2 FQGTGA. CDR3 DNA sequence: TGTGCCAGCAGCTTAGAGAGGGAGGGTAGGGATACGCAGTATTTT. Translating gives CASSLEREGRDTQYF.

J is TRBJ1-5 and V is TRBV19, with 7 bases identical to TRBD1. The germline gives CDR1 LNHDA, CDR2 SQIVND (reference sequence). The CDR3 extends over 16 amino acids. Trimming cost V 6 bases and J 3 bases; bases outside gene matches: 11. In DNA form, the CDR3 reads TGTGCCAGTAGCCTGGCGGGACAGCGTCTCAATCAGCCCCAGCATTTT. As protein: CASSLAGQRLNQPQHF.

The chain employs TRBV5-4 and TRBJ2-3; the D gene is possibly TRBD2 (6 bases). CDR3 size: 14 residues. Germline values: CDR1 SGHNT, CDR2 YYREEE (reference sequence). V lost 2 bases to trimming and J lost 1 base, with 8 bases between them. The CDR3 DNA reads TGTGCCAGCAGCTTCGGGGGAGGCACAGATACGCAGTATTTT. Protein sequence: CASSFGGGTDTQYF. The entire variable domain, with the rest obtained from reference TRBV5-4 and TRBJ2-3, is as follows: ETGVTQSPTHLIKTRGQQVTLRCSSQSGHNTVSWYQQALGQGPQFIFQYYREEENGRGNFPPRFSGLQFPNYSSELNVNALELDDSALYLCASSFGGGTDTQYFGPGTRLTVL.

This chain connects TRBV2 to TRBJ1-1, with a possible D match to TRBD1 (5 bases). V lost 7 bases, J lost 1 base, and 16 bases lay in between. Germline V gene sequence: CDR1 SNHLY, CDR2 FYNNEI. The CDR3 is 15 residues long. The CDR3 bases are TGTGCCAGCAACTCCAAATCCACAGGGAACACTGAAGCTTTCTTT. The encoded protein is CASNSKSTGNTEAFF.

The rearrangement joins TRBV10-1 to TRBJ2-7; 8 bases map to TRBD1. J lost 3 bases, V lost 8 bases, and 3 bases had no gene match. In germline, CDR1 is WNHNN, CDR2 SYGVQD (reference sequence). The length of the CDR3 is 12 residues. The CDR3 DNA reads TGCGCCAGCGGACAGGGTGACTACGAGCAGTACTTC. It specifies CASGQGDYEQYF.

CDR3 bases: TGCGCCAGCAGCTTGGAGGGGGCATACGAGCAGTACTTC. Translating gives CASSLEGAYEQYF. The chain joins TRBV5-1 to TRBJ2-7; 7 bases map to TRBD1. The CDR3 sequence is 13 residues long. J was trimmed by 4 bases and V by 0 bases; bases with no gene match: 1. Germline V gene data show CDR1 as SGHRS and CDR2 as YFSETQ. The whole variable domain, filled in from reference TRBV5-1 and TRBJ2-7, reads KAGVTQTPRYLIKTRGQQVTLSCSPISGHRSVSWYQQTPGQGLQFLFEYFSETQRNKGNFPGRFSGRQFSNSRSEMNVSTLELGDSALYLCASSLEGAYEQYFGPGTRLTVT.